A single sample gave rise to the 25 T cell receptor beta chains below, sequenced in a study of CD8+CD57+ T cells in acquired aplastic anemia (dated by TCRdb to 2017 to 2018). The instrument was an Illumina HiSeq 2000. TCR beta VDJ combination and CDR3 sequence profiling used genomic DNA as the template. The raw public data were reprocessed by TCRdb itself: fastp quality trimming at Q25, MiXCR clonotype calling, in-frame beta chains only. Records with the same CDR3 protein are collapsed into one entry carrying the most frequent genes and DNA. Across this sample there are 75,000 to 80,000 distinct CDR3 sequences, with 70% seen only once. The biggest ten clones account for approximately 81% of the sample. The patients picked for sequencing were ones in whom flow cytometry had shown an expansion of CD8+CD57+ cells. The source material was sorted CD4+, CD8+, or CD8+CD57+ T cells (not recorded which) from PBMCs. These receptors originate from a human donor with aplastic anemia.

The rearrangement uses TRBV6-5 and TRBJ1-2; 10 bases map to TRBD1. J lost 4 bases, V lost 4 bases, and 0 bases had no gene match. The germline gives CDR1 MNHEY, CDR2 SVGAGI. This CDR3 has 13 amino acids. The CDR3: CASSWTGGYGYTF. DNA for the CDR3: TGTGCCAGCAGTTGGACAGGGGGCTATGGCTACACCTTC.

V gene TRBV5-1 combines with J gene TRBJ2-7; D is ambiguous. The CDR3 consists of 13 residues. V was shortened by 0 bases and J by 0 bases, with 4 bases between the two germline ends. Germline V gene lookup returns CDR1 SGHRS and CDR2 YFSETQ. The CDR3: CASSLGVSYEQYF. The CDR3, as DNA: TGCGCCAGCAGCTTGGGGGTCTCCTACGAGCAGTACTTC.

The rearrangement links TRBV10-3 to TRBJ1-1; TRBD1 matches 9 bases. The V gene end was trimmed by 6 bases and the J gene end by 10 bases; junction bases not matched to a gene: 9. Germline lookup yields CDR1 ENHRY and CDR2 SYGVKD. The CDR3 is 13 residues long. The CDR3 bases are TGTGCCATCAGCACACAGGGGGCAAGGTTAGCTTTCTTT. The encoded protein is CAISTQGARLAFF.

This clonotype was recorded once. The rearrangement links TRBV15 to TRBJ2-7; D not certain. Trimming shortened V by 4 bases and J by 5 bases, and 18 bases separated the two germline ends. Germline values: CDR1 LNHNV, CDR2 YYDKDF (reference sequence). The CDR3 sequence is 15 residues long. The CDR3 here is CATSTPLRSSDEQYF. The CDR3 DNA is TGTGCCACCAGCACACCCCTCAGGTCTTCTGACGAGCAGTACTTC.

The genes are TRBV19 and TRBJ1-5; 9 bases are shared with TRBD1. Germline V gene data show CDR1 as LNHDA and CDR2 as SQIVND (reference sequence). V lost 5 bases to trimming and J lost 4 bases; unmatched junction nucleotides: 6. This CDR3 spans 15 amino acids. CDR3 sequence reads: CASSSLGTGNQPQHF. CDR3 sequence (DNA): TGTGCCAGTAGTTCGCTAGGGACAGGGAATCAGCCCCAGCATTTT.

J is TRBJ1-1 and V is TRBV5-1; maybe TRBD1 (6 bases). The CDR3 runs 14 residues. CDR1 and CDR2 from the germline V gene are SGHRS and YFSETQ. Trimming left V 2 bases short and J 1 base short, with 9 bases between. CDR3 protein: CASSFLTGNTEAFF. Written as DNA, the CDR3 is TGCGCCAGCAGCTTCCTGACAGGGAACACTGAAGCTTTCTTT.

V is TRBV19 and J is TRBJ1-6; 9 positions match TRBD1. The CDR3 runs to 16 residues. Germline-derived CDR1 and CDR2 are LNHDA and SQIVND (reference sequence). Germline trimming cut 2 bases from V and 8 bases from J; bases unmatched to any gene: 7. CDR3 DNA: TGTGCCAGTAGTATATCTGGACAGGGGATGGATTCACCCCTCCACTTT. Protein: CASSISGQGMDSPLHF.

This chain links TRBV11-2 with TRBJ2-7, with TRBD2 matching 10 bases. Germline CDR1 SGHAT, CDR2 FQNNGV. The V gene end was trimmed by 2 bases and the J gene end by 4 bases; junction bases not matched to a gene: 11. This CDR3 region has 17 residues. In nucleotides, the CDR3 is TGTGCCAGCAGCTTAACCTTGGGGAGCGGGGGGGAGTACGAGCAGTACTTC. Its protein is CASSLTLGSGGEYEQYF.

This sequence joins TRBV7-9 and TRBJ2-7; D possibly corresponds to TRBD2 (6 bases). Trimming took off 5 bases at V and 7 bases at J, with 18 bases between the two ends. CDR1 and CDR2 (germline): SEHNR, FQNEAQ (reference sequence). The CDR3 runs to 14 residues. The DNA for the CDR3 is TGTGCCAGCAGCGCCGAGGAGGGGAAGCGGGAGCAGTACTTC. Protein product: CASSAEEGKREQYF. Supplemented by reference TRBV7-9 and TRBJ2-7, the full variable domain reads DTGVSQNPRHKITKRGQNVTFRCDPISEHNRLYWYRQTLGQGPEFLTYFQNEAQLEKSRLLSDRFSAERPKGSFSTLEIQRTEQGDSAMYLCASSAEEGKREQYFGPGTRLTVT.

V usage is TRBV4-2 and J usage is TRBJ2-7; TRBD1 is a possible D gene (6 bases). In germline, CDR1 is LGHNA, CDR2 YNFKEQ. The V end was cut by 4 bases, the J end by 1 base, with 17 bases between. The CDR3 extends over 16 amino acids. The DNA of the CDR3 is TGTGCCAGCAGCCCCCCACCGGGACACAAATCCTACGAGCAGTACTTC. Translation: CASSPPPGHKSYEQYF.

This chain links TRBV10-3 with TRBJ1-1; possibly TRBD1 for D (5 bases). Trimming cost V 3 bases and J 8 bases, with 10 bases left between them. Germline lookup yields CDR1 ENHRY and CDR2 SYGVKD. CDR3 length: 12 residues. The chain's CDR3 is CAISDGRTEAFF. The CDR3 DNA follows: TGTGCCATCAGTGACGGGAGGACAGAAGCTTTCTTT.

J is TRBJ2-1 and V is TRBV5-1; D gene ambiguous. The end of the DNA aligns better with TRBJ2-7, so the J call may be wrong. The CDR3 sequence is 15 residues long. The germline gives CDR1 SGHRS, CDR2 YFSETQ. DNA for the CDR3: TGCGCCAGCAGCATCCGGCCCAACCAACCTTACGAGCAGTACTTC. It is translated as CASSIRPNQPYEQYF.

The gene calls are TRBV3-1 and TRBJ2-3; the match to TRBD2 covers 9 bases. The V and J ends lost 6 bases and 5 bases, in that order; junction bases with no gene match: 9. The germline gives CDR1 LGHDT, CDR2 YNNKEL (reference sequence). This CDR3 is 15 amino acids long. This chain's CDR3 is CASSQTSGRGDTQYF. CDR3 nucleotide sequence: TGTGCCAGCAGTCAGACTAGCGGAAGAGGAGATACGCAGTATTTT.

V and J are TRBV2 and TRBJ2-5; D not resolved. CDR1 SNHLY and CDR2 FYNNEI come from the germline V gene. V lost 5 bases to trimming and J lost 0 bases, with 7 bases between them. The CDR3 loop spans 13 amino acids. This CDR3 reads CASSITYQETQYF. The CDR3 DNA follows: TGTGCCAGCAGTATTACATACCAAGAGACCCAGTACTTC. Full variable domain (rest looked up from reference TRBV2 and TRBJ2-5): EPEVTQTPSHQVTQMGQEVILRCVPISNHLYFYWYRQILGQKVEFLVSFYNNEISEKSEIFDDQFSVERPDGSNFTLKIRSTKLEDSAMYFCASSITYQETQYFGPGTRLLVL.

Only a few counts were recorded for this clonotype. The V gene is TRBV2, the J gene TRBJ1-2, with 10 bases identical to TRBD1. J was trimmed by 4 bases and V by 9 bases; bases with no gene match: 5. Germline V CDR1 and CDR2: SNHLY, FYNNEI. The CDR3 totals 13 residues. The CDR3 sequence is CARKGQGLYGYTF. The CDR3 DNA is TGTGCCAGGAAGGGACAGGGGCTCTATGGCTACACCTTC. Full variable domain (remainder filled in from reference TRBV2 and TRBJ1-2): EPEVTQTPSHQVTQMGQEVILRCVPISNHLYFYWYRQILGQKVEFLVSFYNNEISEKSEIFDDQFSVERPDGSNFTLKIRSTKLEDSAMYFCARKGQGLYGYTFGSGTRLTVV.

The V call is TRBV15, the J call TRBJ1-1; D ambiguous. The CDR3 runs to 12 residues. CDR1 is LNHNV and CDR2 is YYDKDF in the germline V gene (reference sequence). V dropped 4 bases and J dropped 1 base, with 4 bases sitting between them. DNA of the CDR3: TGTGCCACCAGCAATCCGAACACTGAAGCTTTCTTT. It translates to CATSNPNTEAFF.

V gene TRBV29-1 combines with J gene TRBJ2-7, with D unclear. Germline lookup yields CDR1 SQVTM and CDR2 ANQGSEA. The CDR3 runs to 12 residues. V was trimmed by 3 bases and J by 0 bases, leaving 6 bases between them. The CDR3 here is CSVEVSSYEQYF. The CDR3 coding sequence is TGCAGCGTTGAGGTCAGCTCCTACGAGCAGTACTTC.

This clonotype was seen at least ten times. The chain couples TRBV15 to TRBJ1-5; D gene uncertain. CDR3 length: 14 amino acids. V was pared by 5 bases and J by 3 bases, with 11 bases between. Germline CDR1 is LNHNV and CDR2 is YYDKDF (reference sequence). In DNA, the CDR3 is TGTGCCACCAGCGAGGACGGATACAATCAGCCCCAGCATTTT. Its translation is CATSEDGYNQPQHF.

J is TRBJ1-5 and V is TRBV20-1; D gene unclear. This CDR3 is 14 amino acids long. The V and J ends lost 3 bases and 0 bases respectively, with 9 bases between them. The germline CDR1 and CDR2 sequences are DFQATT and SNEGSKA (reference sequence). The CDR3 DNA follows: TGCAGTGCTAGTCGAGGGAATAGCAATCAGCCCCAGCATTTT. Its protein product is CSASRGNSNQPQHF.

The chain combines TRBV29-1 with TRBJ1-1; 11 positions match TRBD1. Germline CDR1 reads SQVTM; CDR2 reads ANQGSEA. This CDR3 is built from 11 residues. Losses at the gene ends were 6 bases for V and 9 bases for J; bases not matched to a gene: 3. The CDR3 is CSVWTGGKAFF. DNA of the CDR3: TGCAGCGTCTGGACAGGGGGCAAAGCTTTCTTT. Variable domain in full (rest from reference TRBV29-1 and TRBJ1-1): SAVISQKPSRDICQRGTSLTIQCQVDSQVTMMFWYRQQPGQSLTLIATANQGSEATYESGFVIDKFPISRPNLTFSTLTVSNMSPEDSSIYLCSVWTGGKAFFGQGTRLTVV.

The chain carries TRBV14 and TRBJ2-5, with 10 bases matching TRBD2. The CDR3 consists of 17 residues. The junction had 6 bases not matched to a gene; V was cut back by 1 base and J by 1 base. Germline CDR1 SGHDN, CDR2 FVKESK. The CDR3 reads CASSQGRSGGGQETQYF. The CDR3 nucleotides are TGTGCCAGCAGCCAAGGACGGAGCGGGGGGGGCCAAGAGACCCAGTACTTC.

The chain uses TRBV9 and TRBJ2-7; D is possibly TRBD1 (5 bases). From germline, CDR1 is SGDLS and CDR2 YYNGEE. This CDR3 is built from 15 residues. Trimming removed 0 bases at V and 5 bases at J, with 15 bases between. As DNA, the CDR3 is TGTGCCAGCAGCGTAGCGTCCAGGGAACGCGACGAGCAGTACTTC. It codes for CASSVASRERDEQYF.

The chain uses TRBV7-9 and TRBJ1-6; D may be TRBD1 (5 bases). Trimming cost V 0 bases and J 6 bases, with 9 bases left between them. The CDR3 spans 15 residues. Germline V lookup: CDR1 SEHNR, CDR2 FQNEAQ (reference sequence). The CDR3 loop reads CASSLAGGGNSPLHF. CDR3 nucleotide sequence: TGTGCCAGCAGCTTAGCGGGGGGAGGTAATTCACCCCTCCACTTT.

V and J are TRBV29-1 and TRBJ1-5, with a possible D match to TRBD1 (5 bases). Germline V CDR1 and CDR2: SQVTM, ANQGSEA. With 7 bases removed from V and 7 bases from J, the gap between germline ends came to 17 bases. This CDR3 contains 13 residues. The CDR3 region has the DNA TGCAGCGCCTCGGGGGGGGTCGACCAGCCCCAGCATTTT. This codes for CSASGGVDQPQHF. Full variable domain (remainder filled in from reference TRBV29-1 and TRBJ1-5): SAVISQKPSRDICQRGTSLTIQCQVDSQVTMMFWYRQQPGQSLTLIATANQGSEATYESGFVIDKFPISRPNLTFSTLTVSNMSPEDSSIYLCSASGGVDQPQHFGDGTRLSIL.

The chain recombines TRBV7-9 with TRBJ1-6; D uncertain. The CDR3 is 13 residues long. V gave up 2 bases and J gave up 8 bases, with 7 bases separating them. Germline V gives CDR1 SEHNR, CDR2 FQNEAQ (reference sequence). This chain's CDR3 is CASSLSGDSPLHF. The CDR3 DNA follows: TGTGCCAGCAGCTTATCCGGGGATTCACCCCTCCACTTT.